Listed here are 4 T cell receptor beta chains from one sample, sequenced in a study of blood T cells in healthy people across ages. A second PCR, run for roughly 7 to 12 cycles, used a sample-barcoded 5' primer plus a J-beta primer mix. TCRdb independently ran MiXCR on the 5' RACE reads; one entry per CDR3 protein. The repertoire has almost 300,000 distinct CDR3 sequences, around 29% of them found once; the top ten carry 29%. The material sequenced was blood. These receptors originate from a woman in her seventies in good health.

On this clonotype itself: One end of the junction is discordant with germline, which a read error may explain. The CDR3 spells CASRADPTYNEQSF. Written as DNA, the CDR3 is TGTGCCAGTAGGGCGGACCCGACCTACAATGAGCAGTCCTTC. J is TRBJ2-1 and V is TRBV19; D not resolved. This CDR3 has 14 amino acids. Per the germline V gene, CDR1 is LNHDA and CDR2 is SQIVND (reference sequence).

The chain couples TRBV7-2 to TRBJ1-4; D call uncertain. The germline V gene encodes CDR1 SGHTA and CDR2 FQGNSA. CDR3 size: 14 residues. The V end lost 5 bases, the J end lost 9 bases, and 16 bases lay between the germline ends. The CDR3 region is CASSAPLDPKKLFF. The CDR3 nucleotides are TGTGCCAGCAGCGCCCCCTTGGACCCTAAAAAACTGTTTTTT.

This clonotype was seen repeatedly, ten times or more. This rearrangement joins TRBV9 to TRBJ2-7; tentative D call: TRBD2 (5 bases). Trimming stripped 4 bases from V and 8 bases from J, with 13 bases between. The CDR3 has 12 residues. Per germline, CDR1 SGDLS and CDR2 YYNGEE. In DNA, the CDR3 is TGTGCCAGCAGCACCCCCGGGGATAAGCAGTACTTC. Its translation: CASSTPGDKQYF.

The chain employs TRBV5-5 and TRBJ2-1; the D gene could be TRBD1 or TRBD2 (5 bases each). The germline V and J ends were trimmed by 3 bases and 7 bases, with 14 bases remaining between them. Germline CDR1 SGHKS, CDR2 YYEKEE (reference sequence). This CDR3 region has 14 residues. The CDR3 sequence is CASSSFGAWNEQFF. The CDR3, as DNA: TGTGCCAGCAGCTCATTCGGGGCTTGGAATGAGCAGTTCTTC.